This T cell receptor beta chain is drawn from a study of T cell repertoires in aging, cancer and after chemotherapy. For the study at large: Repeat sampling of healthy donors over several months to years showed clear clonal overlap. Roughly 9.3 million TCR reads made up the full dataset.

Multiplex touch-down PCR with TRB-A/B primers amplified rearranged V-D-J TRB sequences. TCRdb passed the multiplex PCR reads through MiXCR, listing each CDR3 protein once. This table holds around 9,200 distinct CDR3 sequences, roughly 33% found once. In the case of this clonotype: Its cognate antigen is unknown.

The germline V gene encodes CDR1 ENHRY and CDR2 SYGVKD. With 5 bases clipped from V and 4 bases from J, the junction kept 2 bases outside the gene matches. The CDR3 length is 13 residues. Study results and caveats: Across the chemotherapy interval, each cancer cohort showed higher median generation probability, suggesting thymic rebound. In cancer patients, declining TCR diversity with age involved lost richness and lost evenness.

Amplification of TCR beta used genomic DNA extracted from peripheral blood. The sequence was collected from a human donor in good health. The donor label of this sample is uncertain. Sample: blood. The genes are TRBV10-3 and TRBJ2-3, with TRBD2 identical over 8 bases. CDR3 protein: CAISSGGPDTQYF. The CDR3 bases are TGTGCCATCAGTAGCGGGGGCCCAGATACGCAGTATTTT.